The 3 T cell receptor beta chains below were found in one sample sequenced in a study of T cell repertoires in cytomegalovirus infection. TCRdb called the reads again in MiXCR, with one record for every CDR3 protein. Here the sample spans almost 550,000 distinct CDR3 sequences, 15% to 20% being singletons. Sequenced input: CD8+ T cells from PBMCs. The receptors originated from a human donor in good health (CMV status not recorded). Some clones in this sample may be carry-over from other donors' samples.

To note about this clonotype: One junction end disagrees with the germline gene, perhaps due to a read error. The chain links TRBV28 to TRBJ2-7; 7 bases are shared with TRBD2. The CDR3 consists of 16 residues. CDR1 is MDHEN, CDR2 SYDVKM, per germline. The CDR3 protein is CASSLSYRGGSYVQYF. The CDR3 DNA follows: TGTGCCAGCAGTTTATCCTATCGGGGAGGGTCCTACGTGCAGTACTTC.

This clonotype was recorded a few times. This chain uses TRBV20-1 with TRBJ2-7; 7 positions match TRBD2. The CDR3 extends over 16 amino acids. The trim removed 5 bases at V and 3 bases at J, leaving 16 bases unmatched. Germline CDR1 and CDR2: DFQATT and SNEGSKA (reference sequence). The CDR3 protein is CSAPPKDRDYLYEQYF. Here the CDR3 DNA reads TGCAGTGCTCCTCCTAAAGACCGGGACTATCTCTACGAGCAGTACTTC.

This clonotype has more than one count but fewer than ten. This chain joins TRBV9 and TRBJ2-1; 8 nucleotides agree with TRBD2. The CDR3 loop spans 17 amino acids. CDR1 is SGDLS, CDR2 YYNGEE, per germline. J was trimmed by 10 bases and V by 0 bases; bases with no gene match: 15. CDR3 coding DNA: TGTGCCAGCAGCGTAGGTTCTGGTAGCGGGGTAAGGGGGGAGCAGTTCTTC. This gives the protein CASSVGSGSGVRGEQFF.